This T cell receptor beta chain was identified during a study of T cell repertoires in cytomegalovirus infection. As for the study in general: Based on public TCR beta signatures, there were indications of CMV infection and of a matching HLA type. General study points: Identification of carriers of CMV plus the relevant HLA was achieved through cumulative public TCR beta family frequency.

On this clonotype itself: The antigen is unknown.

CDR3 length: 18 amino acids. Deletions cut 4 bases from V and 0 bases from J, with 19 bases between. Germline values: CDR1 SGHDN, CDR2 FVKESK. TCRdb redid the calling of the reads with MiXCR, one entry per CDR3 protein. The sample gives about half a million distinct CDR3 sequences, 40% to 50% of which show up once; roughly two fifths is in the top ten. This receptor was obtained from a human donor in good health (CMV status not recorded). Some clones in this sample may be carry-over from other donors' samples. The rearrangement uses TRBV14 and TRBJ2-1; D not resolved. This material consisted of cultured PBMCs, taken from culture after CMV antigen stimulation. This CDR3 reads CASSRLSKTESSYNEQFF. DNA for the CDR3: TGTGCCAGCAGCCGGCTATCTAAGACTGAAAGCTCCTACAATGAGCAGTTCTTC.